Listed below are T cell receptor beta chains from one sample, sequenced in a study of beta chain features in type 1 diabetes. This table comes from immunoSEQ multiplex PCR, and its TCRdb copy is limited to in-frame clones, with some not included. In the table there are 150,000 or so clones, about 8.7% of which are singletons. The sample taken for sequencing was central memory CD4+ T cells from blood. The receptors originated from a young man in good health. Each CDR3 is given with its conserved first and last residue. Fields, in order: D gene, V gene, J gene, clone size, CDR3 protein, CDR3 DNA. A D gene is named only where the DNA matches it firmly. Clone size is stated in some rows and not others, as once, few, many or a class when expanded.

.	TRBV15	TRBJ1-5	few	CATSWTITNQPQHF	TGTGCCACCAGTTGGACAATAACAAATCAGCCCCAGCATTTT
.	TRBV5-1	TRBJ2-7	few	CASSRGSDYEQYF	TGCGCCAGCAGCCGGGGGTCTGACTACGAGCAGTACTTC
TRBD1	TRBV4-1	TRBJ1-6	many	CASSQEGTGVNSPLHF	TGCGCCAGCAGCCAAGAAGGGACAGGGGTTAATTCACCCCTCCACTTT
TRBD1	TRBV11-2	TRBJ2-7	few	CASSFDGTVSYEQYF	TGTGCCAGCAGCTTCGACGGGACAGTCTCCTACGAGCAGTACTTC
TRBD1	TRBV5-5	TRBJ2-2	.	CASSPRQGGTGELFF	TGTGCCAGCAGCCCGAGACAGGGGGGGACCGGGGAGCTGTTTTTT
TRBD1	TRBV7-9	TRBJ1-5	few	CASSPGQALIF	TGTGCCAGCAGCCCGGGACAGGCCCTCATTTTT
TRBD1	TRBV15	TRBJ2-7	.	CATRAGGSIGTYEQYF	TGTGCCACCAGGGCAGGGGGTAGTATAGGTACCTACGAGCAGTACTTC
TRBD2	TRBV7-2	TRBJ2-1	few	CASSGGASYNEQFF	TGTGCCAGTAGCGGGGGGGCCTCCTACAATGAGCAGTTCTTC
.	TRBV28	TRBJ2-1	.	CASTSTLLDGGYEQFF	TGTGCCAGCACTTCGACCCTCTTGGACGGGGGTTATGAGCAGTTCTTC
.	TRBV7-9	TRBJ2-7	.	CASSLGLEQYF	TGTGCCAGCAGCTTAGGGCTCGAGCAGTACTTC
.	TRBV7-2	TRBJ2-1	few	CASSSARGGVWNEQFF	TGTGCCAGCAGCTCCGCGCGAGGGGGAGTATGGAATGAGCAGTTCTTC
TRBD1	TRBV2	TRBJ2-5	once	CASSTDPGTGNQETQYF	TGTGCCAGCAGTACTGATCCCGGGACAGGGAATCAAGAGACCCAGTACTTC
TRBD1	TRBV19	TRBJ2-7	.	CASSTPGGSSSYEQYF	TGTGCCAGTAGTACCCCAGGGGGATCGAGCTCCTACGAGCAGTACTTC
.	TRBV18	TRBJ2-3	.	CASSPRQGSTDTQYF	TGTGCCAGCTCACCACGCCAGGGCAGCACAGATACGCAGTATTTT
.	TRBV28	TRBJ1-5	few	CASRPGEGYQPQHF	TGTGCCAGCAGGCCTGGGGAGGGGTATCAGCCCCAGCATTTT
.	TRBV5-1	TRBJ1-2	.	CASSFFRGGGGYTF	TGCGCCAGCAGCTTCTTTCGGGGGGGAGGCGGCTACACCTTC
.	TRBV19	TRBJ1-5	few	CASSIGRGQPQHF	TGTGCCAGTAGTATAGGCAGGGGCCAGCCCCAGCATTTT
.	TRBV7-2	TRBJ1-5	few	CASSLVTGQPQHF	TGTGCCAGCAGCTTAGTGACTGGACAGCCCCAGCATTTT
.	TRBV6-6	TRBJ1-3	.	CASSVPWGRAGNTIYF	TGTGCCAGCAGCGTTCCTTGGGGGCGCGCTGGAAACACCATATATTTT
.	TRBV7-2	TRBJ1-6	.	CASSLAPGVDSPLHF	TGTGCCAGCAGCTTAGCGCCAGGGGTCGATTCACCCCTCCACTTT
.	TRBV5-4	TRBJ1-2	many	CASSSPGLNYGYTF	TGTGCCAGCAGCTCCCCAGGACTTAACTATGGCTACACCTTC
.	TRBV10-3	TRBJ2-2	few	CAISENAYTGELFF	TGTGCCATCAGTGAGAACGCGTACACCGGGGAGCTGTTTTTT
.	TRBV5-1	TRBJ1-2	few	CASSSQGNYGYTF	TGCGCCAGCAGCTCTCAGGGGAACTATGGCTACACCTTC
TRBD1	TRBV5-1	TRBJ1-5	.	CASSIAGQGRSPQHF	TGCGCCAGCAGCATAGCGGGACAGGGTCGTTCGCCCCAGCATTTT
.	TRBV5-6	TRBJ1-6	few	CASSLPGFDNSPLHF	TGTGCCAGCAGCTTGCCAGGTTTTGATAATTCACCCCTCCACTTT
.	TRBV7-2	TRBJ2-5	.	CASSFSGMAQETQYF	TGTGCCAGCAGTTTTTCAGGGATGGCTCAAGAGACCCAGTACTTC
.	TRBV6-5	TRBJ2-3	.	CASQAGPAMDTQYF	TGTGCCAGTCAGGCGGGACCGGCGATGGATACGCAGTATTTT
TRBD2	TRBV7-2	TRBJ2-3	.	CASSPQTSGGTDTQYF	TGTGCCAGCAGCCCTCAGACTAGCGGGGGCACAGATACGCAGTATTTT
.	TRBV7-3	TRBJ1-2	.	CASSLKAGLFYGYTF	TGTGCCAGCAGCTTAAAAGCAGGGTTATTCTATGGCTACACCTTC
TRBD2	TRBV28	TRBJ2-1	.	CASRDGGNEQFF	TGTGCCAGCAGGGACGGGGGGAATGAGCAGTTCTTC
.	TRBV5-4	TRBJ2-7	few	CASSFDEGTSSYEQYF	TGTGCCAGCAGCTTCGACGAGGGGACAAGCTCCTACGAGCAGTACTTC
.	TRBV7-9	TRBJ1-6	.	CASRWTDSPLHF	TGTGCCAGCAGGTGGACAGATTCACCCCTCCACTTT
.	TRBV9	TRBJ1-3	.	CASSFQGSSGNTIYF	TGTGCCAGCAGCTTTCAGGGTTCGTCAGGAAACACCATATATTTT